Shown below are 17 T cell receptor beta chains from a single sample sequenced in a study of T cell responses to AZD1222 COVID-19 vaccine. Measured with immunoSEQ multiplex PCR; TCRdb has only the in-frame clones, and not every one. The table shows over 150,000 clones, with around 90% occurring only once. Specimen: peripheral blood, collected on day 0 of AZD1222 vaccination. Source of these receptors: an adult in good health.

This rearrangement joins TRBV4-1 to TRBJ1-2; no firm D call. The V gene lost 2 bases and the J gene lost 4 bases, with 14 bases spanning the gap. This CDR3 contains 15 residues. CDR1 MGHRA and CDR2 YSYEKL come from the germline V gene. The CDR3: CASSQQVMSGYGYTF. CDR3 nucleotide sequence: TGCGCCAGCAGCCAACAGGTGATGTCTGGCTATGGCTACACCTTC.

This chain uses TRBV7-3 with TRBJ2-2; D uncertain. V lost 2 bases, J lost 1 base, and 2 bases lay in between. The CDR3 covers 13 residues. In germline, CDR1 is SGHTA, CDR2 FQGTGA. The CDR3 sequence: CASSLGNTGELFF. The DNA of the CDR3 is TGTGCCAGCAGCTTAGGGAACACCGGGGAGCTGTTTTTT.

V gene TRBV19 combines with J gene TRBJ1-4; D is perhaps TRBD1 (5 bases). Trimming removed 5 bases at V and 4 bases at J, with 14 bases between. Per the germline V gene, CDR1 is LNHDA and CDR2 is SQIVND (reference sequence). The CDR3 contains 15 residues. CDR3 nucleotide sequence: TGTGCCAGTAGTCCCGGGGCAGGGATTAATGAAAAACTGTTTTTT. Its protein is CASSPGAGINEKLFF. The whole variable domain, remainder taken from reference TRBV19 and TRBJ1-4, is DGGITQSPKYLFRKEGQNVTLSCEQNLNHDAMYWYRQDPGQGLRLIYYSQIVNDFQKGDIAEGYSVSREKKESFPLTVTSAQKNPTAFYLCASSPGAGINEKLFFGSGTQLSVL.

This sequence joins TRBV6-5 and TRBJ1-5; TRBD1 agrees at 7 bases. CDR3 length: 15 amino acids. Germline CDR1 MNHEY, CDR2 SVGAGI. V lost 6 bases and J lost 3; bases outside the gene matches: 8. CDR3 coding DNA: TGTGCCAGCAGCGGGGACAGCCTCCACAATCAGCCCCAGCATTTT. This translates into CASSGDSLHNQPQHF.

There are a few counts of this clone. This chain connects TRBV6-1 to TRBJ2-7; D possibly uses TRBD1 or TRBD2 (6 bases each). Germline CDR1 and CDR2: MNHNS and SASEGT. V was shortened by 3 bases and J by 6 bases, with 15 bases between the two germline ends. The CDR3 is 14 amino acids. In DNA form, the CDR3 reads TGTGCCAGCAGTGATTTCGGGGGCGCTTCCGAGCAGTACTTC. This sequence encodes CASSDFGGASEQYF.

This clone was found once. The chain has TRBV15 and TRBJ1-2; TRBD1 might be the D (5 bases). There are 14 residues in the CDR3. Germline CDR1 LNHNV, CDR2 YYDKDF (reference sequence). Trimming stripped 0 bases from V and 4 bases from J, with 9 bases between. CDR3 sequence: CATSRDLGGYGYTF. In DNA, the CDR3 is TGTGCCACCAGCAGAGATCTGGGGGGCTATGGCTACACCTTC.

The chain couples TRBV7-2 to TRBJ2-2; D is ambiguous. Germline V gene lookup returns CDR1 SGHTA and CDR2 FQGNSA. This CDR3 comprises 15 residues. Trimming left V 3 bases short and J 1 base short, with 9 bases between. The DNA of the CDR3 is TGTGCCAGCAGCTTCTCATCAGTGAACACCGGGGAGCTGTTTTTT. This gives the protein CASSFSSVNTGELFF.

There are a few counts of this clone. V is TRBV30 and J is TRBJ1-1, with unresolved D. Germline CDR1 is GTSNPN and CDR2 is SVGIG (reference sequence). Between the trimmed V and J ends, which lost 0 bases and 2 bases, there was a span of 4 bases. CDR3 length equals 12 residues. The CDR3 bases are TGTGCCTGGAGTGTACCCAACACTGAAGCTTTCTTT. Amino acid sequence: CAWSVPNTEAFF. Combining the CDR3 with reference TRBV30 and TRBJ1-1 gives the whole variable domain SQTIHQWPATLVQPVGSPLSLECTVEGTSNPNLYWYRQAAGRGLQLLFYSVGIGQISSEVPQNLSASRPQDRQFILSSKKLLLSDSGFYLCAWSVPNTEAFFGQGTRLTVV.

The CDR3 coding sequence is TGCGCCAGCAGCCAAGATGGCGGGAGCTCCTACAATGAGCAGTTCTTC. This translates into CASSQDGGSSYNEQFF. The chain uses TRBV4-1 and TRBJ2-1; 7 nucleotides line up with TRBD2. Trimming cost V 0 bases and J 0 bases; bases outside gene matches: 2. The CDR3 length is 16 residues. CDR1 and CDR2 (germline): MGHRA, YSYEKL.

The V call is TRBV27, the J call TRBJ2-1; 13 bases map to TRBD2. The germline V gene encodes CDR1 MNHEY and CDR2 SMNVEV (reference sequence). The CDR3 spans 15 residues. V lost 6 bases to trimming and J lost 9 bases; unmatched junction nucleotides: 8. The CDR3 here is CASRDGLAGVGEQFF. The CDR3 DNA reads TGTGCCAGCAGAGATGGACTAGCGGGAGTAGGTGAGCAGTTCTTC.

The chain couples TRBV2 to TRBJ2-1; D may be TRBD1 (6 bases). V dropped 7 bases and J dropped 0 bases, with 16 bases sitting between them. Germline CDR1 SNHLY, CDR2 FYNNEI. This CDR3 is built from 16 residues. This chain's CDR3 is CASIWDIQSSYNEQFF. CDR3 DNA: TGTGCCAGCATCTGGGACATCCAAAGCTCCTACAATGAGCAGTTCTTC.

This clone came up a few times. The chain is built from TRBV18 and TRBJ2-7; unclear D gene. The germline V gene encodes CDR1 KGHSH and CDR2 LQKENI. Trimming pared 2 bases from V and 3 bases from J, leaving 17 bases between. The CDR3 length is 16 residues. DNA for the CDR3: TGTGCCAGCTCACCATTACGGGTTAGTCAAAACTACGAGCAGTACTTC. Its protein product is CASSPLRVSQNYEQYF.

V and J are TRBV7-8 and TRBJ1-3; D may be TRBD1 (5 bases). The V gene's germline CDR1 is SGHVS and CDR2 FQNEAQ. Between the trimmed V and J ends, which lost 5 bases and 0 bases, there was a span of 11 bases. There are 15 residues in the CDR3. The chain's CDR3 is CASSRDGSSGNTIYF. CDR3 coding DNA: TGTGCCAGCAGCAGGGACGGTAGCTCTGGAAACACCATATATTTT.

This clone turned up a few times. This chain joins TRBV5-1 and TRBJ1-2; D is unresolved. There are 15 residues in the CDR3. Trimming removed 0 bases at V and 2 bases at J, with 11 bases between. Germline CDR1 and CDR2: SGHRS and YFSETQ. The CDR3 is CASSLGFGGNYGYTF. CDR3 in DNA: TGCGCCAGCAGCTTGGGATTCGGAGGCAACTATGGCTACACCTTC.

This clone was found once. The genes are TRBV6-1 and TRBJ2-4; possibly TRBD1 or TRBD2 for D (7 bases each). Germline loops: CDR1 MNHNS, CDR2 SASEGT. V was cut by 6 bases and J by 2 bases, with 11 bases left in between. The CDR3 extends over 14 amino acids. The DNA of the CDR3 is TGTGCCAGCAGCAGGGGGGGAACCAAAAACATTCAGTACTTC. Translated: CASSRGGTKNIQYF.

The genes are TRBV10-3 and TRBJ2-7, with a weak D call TRBD1 (7 bases). CDR1 and CDR2 from the germline V gene are ENHRY and SYGVKD. The CDR3 has 12 amino acids. Trimming removed 9 bases at V and 8 bases at J, with 17 bases between. CDR3 nucleotide sequence: TGTGCCATGCGCGGGACAGCGGAGCAGCAGTACTTC. Residues: CAMRGTAEQQYF.

The chain recombines TRBV28 with TRBJ2-1, with D uncertain. The CDR3 is made up of 11 amino acids. Germline CDR1 reads MDHEN; CDR2 reads SYDVKM. The V end lost 6 bases, the J end lost 4 bases, and 4 bases lay between the germline ends. Here the CDR3 DNA reads TGTGCCAGCAGCCATTACAATGAGCAGTTCTTC. Its protein is CASSHYNEQFF. Drawing the rest from reference TRBV28 and TRBJ2-1, the complete variable domain is DVKVTQSSRYLVKRTGEKVFLECVQDMDHENMFWYRQDPGLGLRLIYFSYDVKMKEKGDIPEGYSVSREKKERFSLILESASTNQTSMYLCASSHYNEQFFGPGTRLTVL.